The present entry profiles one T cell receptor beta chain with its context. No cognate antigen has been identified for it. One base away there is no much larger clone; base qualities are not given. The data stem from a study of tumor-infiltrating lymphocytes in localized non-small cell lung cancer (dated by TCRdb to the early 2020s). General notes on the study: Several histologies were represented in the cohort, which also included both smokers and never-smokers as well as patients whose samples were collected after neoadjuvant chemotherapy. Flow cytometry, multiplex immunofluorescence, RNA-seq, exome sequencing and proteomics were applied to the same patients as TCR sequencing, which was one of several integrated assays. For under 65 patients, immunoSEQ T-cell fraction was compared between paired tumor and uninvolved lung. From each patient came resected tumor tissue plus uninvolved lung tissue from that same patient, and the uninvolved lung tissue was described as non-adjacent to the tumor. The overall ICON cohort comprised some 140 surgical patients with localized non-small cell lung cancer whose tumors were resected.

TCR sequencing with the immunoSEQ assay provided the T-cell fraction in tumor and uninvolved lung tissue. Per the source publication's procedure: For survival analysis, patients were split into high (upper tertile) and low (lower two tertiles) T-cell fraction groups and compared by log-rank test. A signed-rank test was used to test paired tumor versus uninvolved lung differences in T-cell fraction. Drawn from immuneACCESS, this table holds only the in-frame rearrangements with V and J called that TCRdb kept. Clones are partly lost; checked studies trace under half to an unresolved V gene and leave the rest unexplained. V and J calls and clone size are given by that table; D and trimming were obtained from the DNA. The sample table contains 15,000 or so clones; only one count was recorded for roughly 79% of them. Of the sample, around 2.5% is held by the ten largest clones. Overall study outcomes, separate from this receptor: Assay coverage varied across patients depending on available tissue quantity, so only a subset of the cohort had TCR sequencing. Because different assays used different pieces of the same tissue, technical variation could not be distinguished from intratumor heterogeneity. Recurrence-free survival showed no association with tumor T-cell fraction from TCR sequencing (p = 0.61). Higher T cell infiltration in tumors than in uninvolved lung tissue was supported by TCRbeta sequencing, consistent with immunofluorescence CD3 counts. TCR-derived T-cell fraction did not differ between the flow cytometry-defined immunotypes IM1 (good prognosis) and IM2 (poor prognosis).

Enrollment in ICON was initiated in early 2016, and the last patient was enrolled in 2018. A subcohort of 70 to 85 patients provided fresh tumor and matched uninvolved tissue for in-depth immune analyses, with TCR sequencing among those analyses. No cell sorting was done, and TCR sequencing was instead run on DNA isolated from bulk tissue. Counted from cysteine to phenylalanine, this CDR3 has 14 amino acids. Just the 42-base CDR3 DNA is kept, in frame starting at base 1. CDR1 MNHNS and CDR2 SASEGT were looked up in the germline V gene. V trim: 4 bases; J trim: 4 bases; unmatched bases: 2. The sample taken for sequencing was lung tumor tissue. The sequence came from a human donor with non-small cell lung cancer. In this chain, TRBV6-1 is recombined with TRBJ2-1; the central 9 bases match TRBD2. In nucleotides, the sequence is TGTGCCAGCAGTGTGGCGGGAGGGTACAATGAGCAGTTCTTC. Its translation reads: CASSVAGGYNEQFF.